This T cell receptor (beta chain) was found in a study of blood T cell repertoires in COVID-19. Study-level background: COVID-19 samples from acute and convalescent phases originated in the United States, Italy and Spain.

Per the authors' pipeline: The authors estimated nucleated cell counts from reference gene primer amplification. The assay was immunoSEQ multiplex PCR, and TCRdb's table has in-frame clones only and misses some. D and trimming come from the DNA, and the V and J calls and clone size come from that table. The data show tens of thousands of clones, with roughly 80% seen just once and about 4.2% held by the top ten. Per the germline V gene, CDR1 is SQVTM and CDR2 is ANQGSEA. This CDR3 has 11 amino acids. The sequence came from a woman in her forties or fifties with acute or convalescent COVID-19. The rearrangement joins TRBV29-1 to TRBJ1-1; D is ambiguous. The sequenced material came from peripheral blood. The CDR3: CSAHTGTEAFF. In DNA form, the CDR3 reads TGCAGTGCCCATACGGGCACTGAAGCTTTCTTT.